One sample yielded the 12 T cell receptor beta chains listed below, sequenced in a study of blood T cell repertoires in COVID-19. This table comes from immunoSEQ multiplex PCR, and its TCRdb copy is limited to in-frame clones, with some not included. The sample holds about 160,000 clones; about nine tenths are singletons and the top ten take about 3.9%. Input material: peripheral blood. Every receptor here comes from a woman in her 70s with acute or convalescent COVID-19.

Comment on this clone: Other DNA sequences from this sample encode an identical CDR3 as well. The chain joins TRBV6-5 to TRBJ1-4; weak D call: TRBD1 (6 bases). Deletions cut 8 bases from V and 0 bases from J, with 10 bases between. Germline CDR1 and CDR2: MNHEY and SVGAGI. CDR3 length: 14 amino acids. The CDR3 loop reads CASRRTATNEKLFF. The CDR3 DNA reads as TGTGCCAGCCGAAGGACAGCAACTAATGAAAAACTGTTTTTT.

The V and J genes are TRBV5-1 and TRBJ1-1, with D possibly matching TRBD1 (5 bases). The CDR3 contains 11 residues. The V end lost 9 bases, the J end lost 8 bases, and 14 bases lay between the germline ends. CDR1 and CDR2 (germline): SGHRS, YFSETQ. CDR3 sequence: CATGEGPEAFF. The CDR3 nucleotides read TGCGCCACGGGGGAGGGCCCGGAAGCTTTCTTT.

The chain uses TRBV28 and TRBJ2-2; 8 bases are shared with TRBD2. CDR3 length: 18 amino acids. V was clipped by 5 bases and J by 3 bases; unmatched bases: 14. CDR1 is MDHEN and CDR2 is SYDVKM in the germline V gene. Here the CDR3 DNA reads TGTGCCAGCAGTCCCCCCCTTAGCGGGAAAAGGCACACCGGGGAGCTGTTTTTT. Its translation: CASSPPLSGKRHTGELFF.

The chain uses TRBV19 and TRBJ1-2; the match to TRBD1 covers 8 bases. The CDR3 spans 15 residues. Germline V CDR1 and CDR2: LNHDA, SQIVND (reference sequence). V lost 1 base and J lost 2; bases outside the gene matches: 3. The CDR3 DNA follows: TGTGCCAGTAGTATAGTTTCAGGGGGCAACTATGGCTACACCTTC. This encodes CASSIVSGGNYGYTF.

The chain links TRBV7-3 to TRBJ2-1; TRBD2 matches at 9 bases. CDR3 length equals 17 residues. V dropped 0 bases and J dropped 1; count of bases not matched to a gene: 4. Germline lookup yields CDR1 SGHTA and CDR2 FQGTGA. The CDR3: CASSLTSGSLSYNEQFF. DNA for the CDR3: TGTGCCAGCAGCTTAACTAGCGGGAGTCTATCCTACAATGAGCAGTTCTTC. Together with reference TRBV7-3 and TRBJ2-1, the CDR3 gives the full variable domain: GAGVSQTPSNKVTEKGKYVELRCDPISGHTALYWYRQSLGQGPEFLIYFQGTGAADDSGLPNDRFFAVRPEGSVSTLKIQRTERGDSAVYLCASSLTSGSLSYNEQFFGPGTRLTVL.

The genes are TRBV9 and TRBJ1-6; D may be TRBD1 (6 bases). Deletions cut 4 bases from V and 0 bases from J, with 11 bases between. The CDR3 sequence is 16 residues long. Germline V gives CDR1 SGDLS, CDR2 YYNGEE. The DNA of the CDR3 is TGTGCCAGCAGCTTCCGGGACACCTCCTATAATTCACCCCTCCACTTT. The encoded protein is CASSFRDTSYNSPLHF.

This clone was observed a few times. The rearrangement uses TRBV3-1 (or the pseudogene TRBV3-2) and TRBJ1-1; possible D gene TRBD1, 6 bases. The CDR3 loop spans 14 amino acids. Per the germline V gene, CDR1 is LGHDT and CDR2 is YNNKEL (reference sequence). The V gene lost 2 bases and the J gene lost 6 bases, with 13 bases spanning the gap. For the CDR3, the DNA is TGTGCCAGCAGCCAAAATTTTCAGGGGCCTGAAGCTTTCTTT. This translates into CASSQNFQGPEAFF.

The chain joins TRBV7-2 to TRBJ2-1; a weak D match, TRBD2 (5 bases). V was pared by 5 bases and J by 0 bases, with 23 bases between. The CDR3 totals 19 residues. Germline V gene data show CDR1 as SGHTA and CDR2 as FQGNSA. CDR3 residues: CASSKVKLTTESSYNEQFF. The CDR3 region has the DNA TGTGCCAGCAGCAAGGTTAAGTTGACTACCGAAAGCTCCTACAATGAGCAGTTCTTC.

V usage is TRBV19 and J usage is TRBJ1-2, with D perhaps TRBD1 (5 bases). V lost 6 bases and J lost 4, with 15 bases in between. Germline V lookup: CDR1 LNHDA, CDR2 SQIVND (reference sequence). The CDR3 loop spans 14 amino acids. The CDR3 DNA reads TGTGCCAGTAGGTTACCAGGGTCCCGCTATGGCTACACCTTC. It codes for CASRLPGSRYGYTF.

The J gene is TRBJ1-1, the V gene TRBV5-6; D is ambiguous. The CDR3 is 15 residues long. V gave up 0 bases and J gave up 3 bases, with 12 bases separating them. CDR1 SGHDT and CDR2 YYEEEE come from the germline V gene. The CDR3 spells CASSLVAGRDTEAFF. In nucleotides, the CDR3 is TGTGCCAGCAGCTTGGTTGCGGGTCGCGACACTGAAGCTTTCTTT.

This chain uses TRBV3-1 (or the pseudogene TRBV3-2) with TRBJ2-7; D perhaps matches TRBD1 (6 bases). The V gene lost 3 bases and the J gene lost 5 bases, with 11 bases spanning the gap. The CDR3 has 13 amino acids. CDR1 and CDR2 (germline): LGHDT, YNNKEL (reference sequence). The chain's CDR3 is CASSHSRGNEQYF. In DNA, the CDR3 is TGTGCCAGCAGCCATTCGAGGGGGAACGAGCAGTACTTC.

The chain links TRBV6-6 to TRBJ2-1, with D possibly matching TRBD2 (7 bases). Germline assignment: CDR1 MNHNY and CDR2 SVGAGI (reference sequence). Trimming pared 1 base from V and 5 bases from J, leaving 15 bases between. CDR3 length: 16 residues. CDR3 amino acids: CASSYLGGRGHNEQFF. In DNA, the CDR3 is TGTGCCAGCAGTTACTTGGGGGGGCGGGGGCACAATGAGCAGTTCTTC.